Each of the 23 T cell receptor beta chains below was sequenced from the same sample in a study of OX40 agonist ivuxolimab in advanced cancers. The method was the immunoSEQ multiplex PCR assay. Here the immuneACCESS table is served through TCRdb, limited to in-frame sequences with V and J called. Missing clones are a known gap in these copies; in checked studies unresolved V genes cover under half, and the rest lacks a known reason. This sample gives about 34,000 clones in total; about four fifths of them show up just once. The ten largest clonotypes hold roughly 2.5% of the sample. The sequenced sample was CD4+ or CD8+ T cells sorted from blood, obtained in a trial of the OX40 agonist ivuxolimab. All receptors derive from an adult with an advanced solid tumor such as melanoma, head and neck, liver or kidney cancer.

The V gene is TRBV7-9, the J gene TRBJ1-2; D gene uncertain. From germline, CDR1 is SEHNR and CDR2 FQNEAQ (reference sequence). With 2 bases removed from V and 4 bases from J, the gap between germline ends came to 8 bases. The CDR3 runs 13 residues. Written as DNA, the CDR3 is TGTGCCAGCAGCTTACGGACGGCCTATGGCTACACCTTC. Its protein product is CASSLRTAYGYTF.

The chain uses TRBV27 and TRBJ1-2; 8 nucleotides line up with TRBD1. V was clipped by 6 bases and J by 9 bases; unmatched bases: 9. The CDR3 length is 13 residues. The germline CDR1 and CDR2 sequences are MNHEY and SMNVEV (reference sequence). CDR3 sequence: CASSFGQGVRYTF. The CDR3 DNA reads TGTGCCAGCAGCTTTGGACAGGGCGTCCGCTACACCTTC.

The V gene is TRBV27, the J gene TRBJ1-5, with D possibly TRBD1 on 6 matching bases. Deletions cut 5 bases from V and 5 bases from J, with 13 bases between. This CDR3 is 14 amino acids long. From germline, CDR1 is MNHEY and CDR2 SMNVEV (reference sequence). As DNA, the CDR3 is TGTGCCAGCAGTGCAAGGACAGTTGATCAGCCCCAGCATTTT. Protein product: CASSARTVDQPQHF.

The genes are TRBV7-9 and TRBJ2-2; TRBD1 might be the D (6 bases). CDR3 length: 13 residues. CDR1 is SEHNR and CDR2 is FQNEAQ in the germline V gene (reference sequence). The V end was cut by 2 bases, the J end by 7 bases, with 8 bases between. The CDR3 here is CASSLQGYGELFF. The CDR3 bases are TGTGCCAGCAGCTTACAGGGGTACGGGGAGCTGTTTTTT.

The rearrangement joins TRBV29-1 to TRBJ1-5; D is perhaps TRBD1 (6 bases). The germline V gene has CDR1 SQVTM and CDR2 ANQGSEA. This CDR3 is 13 amino acids long. Trimming cost V 4 bases and J 4 bases, with 11 bases left between them. The chain's CDR3 is CSVAGHDNQPQHF. As DNA, the CDR3 is TGCAGCGTTGCGGGACACGATAATCAGCCCCAGCATTTT. Drawing the rest from reference TRBV29-1 and TRBJ1-5, the complete variable domain is SAVISQKPSRDICQRGTSLTIQCQVDSQVTMMFWYRQQPGQSLTLIATANQGSEATYESGFVIDKFPISRPNLTFSTLTVSNMSPEDSSIYLCSVAGHDNQPQHFGDGTRLSIL.

This clone was observed a handful of times. This chain connects TRBV7-2 to TRBJ1-2, with D perhaps TRBD1 (6 bases). Trimming removed 5 bases at V and 6 bases at J, with 16 bases between. CDR3 length equals 14 residues. Looked up from germline, CDR1 is SGHTA and CDR2 is FQGNSA. CDR3 loop: CASSLQAGGHGYTF. The CDR3 DNA is TGTGCCAGCAGCCTCCAGGCTGGGGGCCATGGCTACACCTTC.

This chain connects TRBV20-1 to TRBJ2-3; D gene unclear. V was pared by 3 bases and J by 5 bases, with 6 bases between. The CDR3 has 11 residues. Germline-derived CDR1 and CDR2 are DFQATT and SNEGSKA (reference sequence). The CDR3 DNA follows: TGCAGTGCTAGGATTCAAGATACGCAGTATTTT. This sequence encodes CSARIQDTQYF.

The rearrangement joins TRBV7-6 to TRBJ2-2, with a tentative D call TRBD2 (6 bases). Germline V gene data show CDR1 as SGHVS and CDR2 as FNYEAQ. Trimming removed 1 base at V and 0 bases at J, with 12 bases between. The CDR3 has 17 residues. CDR3 loop: CASSLGRAGSNTGELFF. The CDR3, as DNA: TGTGCCAGCAGCTTAGGCCGAGCGGGCTCGAACACCGGGGAGCTGTTTTTT.

V gene TRBV5-1 combines with J gene TRBJ2-7; D not resolved. The germline V and J ends were trimmed by 4 bases and 3 bases, with 5 bases remaining between them. This CDR3 has 11 amino acids. Looked up from germline, CDR1 is SGHRS and CDR2 is YFSETQ. In DNA, the CDR3 is TGCGCCAGCAGCCCTCACTACGAGCAGTACTTC. Translated, it gives CASSPHYEQYF.

The chain has TRBV5-6 and TRBJ1-5; D is perhaps TRBD1 (6 bases). Germline values: CDR1 SGHDT, CDR2 YYEEEE. The length of the CDR3 is 16 residues. Trimming took off 0 bases at V and 4 bases at J, with 14 bases between the two ends. The CDR3 sequence is CASSLGHGGPNQPQHF. As DNA, the CDR3 is TGTGCCAGCAGCTTGGGGCACGGGGGGCCGAATCAGCCCCAGCATTTT.

The J gene is TRBJ1-2, the V gene TRBV5-1; tentative D call: TRBD1 (6 bases). Germline CDR1 SGHRS, CDR2 YFSETQ. The CDR3 totals 15 residues. The ends were cut back, 5 bases at V and 3 bases at J, with 17 bases in the middle. This CDR3 reads CASSPRGGLYYGYTF. The DNA of the CDR3 is TGCGCCAGCAGTCCCCGCGGGGGCTTATACTATGGCTACACCTTC.

The chain is built from TRBV4-1 and TRBJ1-2, with 8 bases aligning to TRBD1. CDR1 MGHRA and CDR2 YSYEKL come from the germline V gene. J was trimmed by 3 bases and V by 1 base; bases with no gene match: 19. This CDR3 contains 20 residues. CDR3 coding DNA: TGCGCCAGCAGCCAAGGATCTCGGGACAGGCCTTCGGAGATCTACTATGGCTACACCTTC. Translating it yields CASSQGSRDRPSEIYYGYTF.

Here the CDR3 DNA reads TGTGCCAGCAGTCTCGGGACGGAATCGTCAACCCTCCACTTT. Encoded protein: CASSLGTESSTLHF. This chain joins TRBV14 and TRBJ1-6, with D perhaps TRBD1 (5 bases). The germline V gene has CDR1 SGHDN and CDR2 FVKESK. This CDR3 region has 14 residues. Trimming shortened V by 6 bases and J by 14 bases, and 20 bases separated the two germline ends.

This chain uses TRBV28 with TRBJ2-1, with 9 bases aligning to TRBD1. The germline V gene has CDR1 MDHEN and CDR2 SYDVKM. CDR3 length equals 14 residues. The ends lost 5 bases at V and 9 bases at J; junction bases unmatched: 8. CDR3 sequence: CASSRGQGRSEQFF. DNA for the CDR3: TGTGCCAGCAGTCGTGGACAGGGGCGCAGTGAGCAGTTCTTC.

CDR3 protein: CASSSAPRDGRGSYTF. CDR3 nucleotide sequence: TGTGCCAGCAGTTCGGCCCCCCGGGACGGCCGCGGAAGCTACACCTTC. J is TRBJ1-2 and V is TRBV28; maybe TRBD1 (5 bases). V was cut by 4 bases and J by 9 bases, with 24 bases left in between. CDR1 and CDR2 from the germline V gene are MDHEN and SYDVKM. The CDR3 extends over 16 amino acids.

The chain links TRBV6-5 to TRBJ2-2, with 7 bases matching TRBD2. In germline, CDR1 is MNHEY, CDR2 SVGAGI. This CDR3 has 14 residues. Trimming removed 8 bases from V and 6 bases from J; junction bases left unmatched: 9. CDR3 DNA: TGTGCCAGCGGTTCGGGGAGGGGTTCCGGGGAGCTGTTTTTT. Amino acid sequence: CASGSGRGSGELFF.

Regarding this clone: At one end, the junction sequence differs from germline, possibly due to a read error. The chain links TRBV7-2 to TRBJ2-5, with TRBD2 matching 10 bases. Germline CDR1 and CDR2: SGHTA and FQGNSA. This CDR3 region has 13 residues. The CDR3 nucleotides are TGTGCCAGCAGCTTAACACTTAGCGGGGGGCGGGACTTC. It specifies CASSLTLSGGRDF.

The genes are TRBV28 and TRBJ1-1; the D is unclear. This CDR3 is built from 12 residues. Germline CDR1 MDHEN, CDR2 SYDVKM. V shed 8 bases and J shed 2 bases, with 9 bases lying between them. Here the CDR3 DNA reads TGTGCCAGCTACGGATTAAACACTGAAGCTTTCTTT. Its protein is CASYGLNTEAFF.

This chain links TRBV4-3 with TRBJ2-7; 7 positions match TRBD1. The CDR3 spans 13 residues. CDR1 LGHNA and CDR2 YSLEER come from the germline V gene. V lost 1 base to trimming and J lost 13 bases; unmatched junction nucleotides: 10. The CDR3 DNA reads as TGCGCCAGCAGCCAAGTCGGGACAGCGAGTATCTACTTC. Protein: CASSQVGTASIYF.

The V and J genes are TRBV20-1 and TRBJ2-7; tentatively, D is TRBD2 (5 bases). The V gene's germline CDR1 is DFQATT and CDR2 SNEGSKA (reference sequence). With 3 bases removed from V and 5 bases from J, the gap between germline ends came to 8 bases. CDR3 length: 11 residues. CDR3 in DNA: TGCAGTGCTAGCCTAGCCCACGAGCAGTACTTC. Translation: CSASLAHEQYF.

This sequence joins TRBV19 and TRBJ2-2, with unresolved D. In germline, CDR1 is LNHDA, CDR2 SQIVND (reference sequence). V was cut by 2 bases and J by 3 bases, with 7 bases left in between. The CDR3 is 14 amino acids. DNA of the CDR3: TGTGCCAGTAGTATATCCTTGGACACCGGGGAGCTGTTTTTT. The encoded protein is CASSISLDTGELFF.

CDR3 residues: CAWSIKGNQPQHF. CDR3 in DNA: TGTGCCTGGAGTATCAAGGGCAATCAGCCCCAGCATTTT. The chain links TRBV30 to TRBJ1-5, with no clear D. CDR3 length: 13 amino acids. V lost 2 bases and J 2 bases, leaving 7 bases between the germline ends. CDR1 GTSNPN and CDR2 SVGIG come from the germline V gene (reference sequence).

The V call is TRBV29-1, the J call TRBJ1-1, with D unresolved. This CDR3 region has 13 residues. The germline V gene encodes CDR1 SQVTM and CDR2 ANQGSEA. V lost 6 bases to trimming and J lost 1 base, with 12 bases between them. The CDR3 sequence: CSVTPRENTEAFF. In DNA, the CDR3 is TGCAGCGTGACACCCCGGGAGAACACTGAAGCTTTCTTT. Based on the CDR3 plus reference TRBV29-1 and TRBJ1-1, the full variable domain is SAVISQKPSRDICQRGTSLTIQCQVDSQVTMMFWYRQQPGQSLTLIATANQGSEATYESGFVIDKFPISRPNLTFSTLTVSNMSPEDSSIYLCSVTPRENTEAFFGQGTRLTVV.